This TCR beta chain was profiled in a study of cytomegalovirus exposure and HLA in healthy donors. Study as a whole: The early release's HLA-typed donors yielded some 85 million unique TCRs. Overall study findings and caveats: The study recorded 164 TCR beta chains that were cytomegalovirus-associated.

Primers for the PCR totalled 60 Vbeta and 13 Jbeta. The method was immunoSEQ multiplex PCR; TCRdb's version includes in-frame clones alone and lacks a portion of them. The sample holds more than 150,000 clones, roughly 77% seen once. All donors participated as healthy donors of bone marrow. The trim removed 7 bases at V and 5 bases at J, leaving 8 bases unmatched. From germline, CDR1 is LNHDA and CDR2 SQIVND (reference sequence). The CDR3 is made up of 14 amino acids. As concerns this clone: The antigen remains undetermined.

This TCR was recovered from a woman aged 40 to 50 in good health and CMV-seropositive. Sequenced: PBMCs. The rearrangement links TRBV19 to TRBJ1-5; TRBD1 agrees at 7 bases. CDR3 nucleotides: TGTGCCAGTACCGGACAGGCGGGGTATCAGCCCCAGCATTTT. This translates into CASTGQAGYQPQHF. Supplemented by reference TRBV19 and TRBJ1-5, the full variable domain reads DGGITQSPKYLFRKEGQNVTLSCEQNLNHDAMYWYRQDPGQGLRLIYYSQIVNDFQKGDIAEGYSVSREKKESFPLTVTSAQKNPTAFYLCASTGQAGYQPQHFGDGTRLSIL.